This T cell receptor beta chain was recorded in a study of vaccination effects on CD4 cells after COVID-19. Study details: Wells containing 1.5 million to 2.5 million PBMC each were cultured with roughly 10 IU/ml IL-2 and approximately 10 ug/ml peptides.

Trimming took off 5 bases at V and 4 bases at J, with 14 bases between the two ends. This CDR3 comprises 15 residues. From germline, CDR1 is KGHSH and CDR2 LQKENI. Libraries were prepared by immunoSEQ multiplex PCR; TCRdb keeps only in-frame clonotypes and omits some of them. The table lists 45,000 or so clones, roughly 72% of them singletons, with about 7% in the top ten. In the case of this clone: Its antigen is not identified.

Investigators separated out CD4+ T cells once 10 days of culture had passed. Participants were vaccinated with two doses of either the BNT162b2 or mRNA-1273 vaccine. The authors exchanged half the medium for IL-2 medium on days 3 and 7. This receptor was identified in a human donor who received a COVID-19 vaccine. Sequenced material: CD4+ T cells from PBMCs cultured without peptide, taken after COVID-19 vaccination. The chain joins TRBV18 to TRBJ2-2; D possibly corresponds to TRBD1 (6 bases). CDR3 loop: CASSSGQLSTGELFF. CDR3 sequence (DNA): TGTGCCAGCTCATCTGGACAGCTTTCCACCGGGGAGCTGTTTTTT.